These 18 T cell receptor beta chains were sequenced from one sample in a study of blood T cells in healthy people across ages. The second PCR ran roughly 7 to 12 cycles with a sample-barcoded 5' primer and J-beta primers. A single record per CDR3 protein comes from TCRdb applying MiXCR to the 5' RACE reads. Among just under 900,000 distinct CDR3 sequences, more than 25% were seen once, and the ten largest hold 17%. Sequences were obtained from blood. These receptors were collected from a woman aged 80 or over in good health.

A note on this clonotype: This may arise from a read error, as a much more abundant clone is one base away. This CDR3 reads CASSLGSGQGSYEQFF. CDR3 DNA sequence: TGTGCCAGCAGCTTAGGGTCGGGACAGGGAAGCTACGAGCAGTTCTTC. The chain has TRBV7-9 and TRBJ2-1; 9 positions match TRBD1. This CDR3 contains 16 residues. CDR1 and CDR2 from the germline V gene are SEHNR and FQNEAQ (reference sequence). Germline trimming cut 1 base from V and 10 bases from J; bases unmatched to any gene: 11.

This clonotype came up many times. The chain has TRBV5-1 and TRBJ2-5; D is ambiguous. The CDR3 totals 14 residues. V dropped 0 bases and J dropped 5 bases, with 11 bases sitting between them. Germline V gene data show CDR1 as SGHRS and CDR2 as YFSETQ. In DNA, the CDR3 is TGCGCCAGCAGCTTGGGGGCGTCGAGGGAGACCCAGTACTTC. The encoded protein is CASSLGASRETQYF.

This clonotype has at least ten counts. The chain recombines TRBV20-1 with TRBJ2-7; D is uncertain. CDR1 is DFQATT, CDR2 SNEGSKA, per germline (reference sequence). This CDR3 contains 12 residues. V lost 0 bases and J lost 2, with 5 bases in between. CDR3 protein: CSARDLAYEQYF. The CDR3 DNA follows: TGCAGTGCTAGAGACTTAGCCTACGAGCAGTACTTC.

The CDR3 DNA sequence: TGCAGCGTTCGGGGGGACAGCGGGACAGCCATATATTTT. This sequence encodes CSVRGDSGTAIYF. The rearrangement uses TRBV29-1 and TRBJ1-3, with 7 positions matching TRBD1. Trimming removed 5 bases from V and 11 bases from J; junction bases left unmatched: 12. This CDR3 contains 13 residues. Per the germline V gene, CDR1 is SQVTM and CDR2 is ANQGSEA.

Many counts were recorded for this clonotype. The chain recombines TRBV12-3 or TRBV12-4 with TRBJ2-4; 7 nucleotides agree with TRBD1. The CDR3 is 17 amino acids. V lost 5 bases and J lost 7; bases outside the gene matches: 17. The CDR3 loop reads CASSTGQIQGPSNIQYF. The CDR3, as DNA: TGTGCCAGCAGTACCGGACAGATACAGGGGCCCAGCAACATTCAGTACTTC.

The sample holds a few counts of this clonotype. The chain couples TRBV28 to TRBJ2-7; 9 nucleotides agree with TRBD1. The length of the CDR3 is 15 residues. V was pared by 3 bases and J by 2 bases, with 5 bases of the junction left unmatched. The germline V gene encodes CDR1 MDHEN and CDR2 SYDVKM. Written as DNA, the CDR3 is TGTGCCAGCAGTTTGACAGGGGGGATTACCTACGAGCAGTACTTC. It codes for CASSLTGGITYEQYF.

The chain employs TRBV6-2 or TRBV6-3 and TRBJ2-7; unclear D gene. The CDR3 is 17 residues long. Trimming stripped 2 bases from V and 3 bases from J, with 20 bases between. Germline CDR1 and CDR2: MNHEY and SVGEGT. CDR3 nucleotides: TGTGCCAGCAGTTACGGTCTCCGCGCATCCCCCTACTACGAGCAGTACTTC. This encodes CASSYGLRASPYYEQYF.

The chain combines TRBV7-9 with TRBJ2-5; 10 nucleotides agree with TRBD2. From germline, CDR1 is SEHNR and CDR2 FQNEAQ (reference sequence). V shed 5 bases, J shed 0 bases, and the junction held 12 bases outside the gene matches. This CDR3 spans 18 amino acids. CDR3 sequence: CASSRSRTSGDNQETQYF. DNA of the CDR3: TGTGCCAGCAGCCGATCACGGACTAGCGGAGATAACCAAGAGACCCAGTACTTC.

To note about this clonotype: It may be a read error: a sequence one base away is much more abundant. CDR3 protein: CASSLVRGGLGEQYF. The CDR3 DNA reads TGTGCCAGCAGCTTAGTCCGGGGGGGCTTGGGTGAGCAGTACTTC. The V call is TRBV7-2, the J call TRBJ2-7, with 8 bases lining up with TRBD2. The CDR3 sequence is 15 residues long. V lost 1 base to trimming and J lost 7 bases; unmatched junction nucleotides: 9. Germline CDR1 is SGHTA and CDR2 is FQGNSA.

This clonotype has a handful of counts. The gene calls are TRBV15 and TRBJ1-4, with unresolved D. Germline V CDR1 and CDR2: LNHNV, YYDKDF (reference sequence). The CDR3 is 15 amino acids. V gave up 1 base and J gave up 0 bases, with 6 bases separating them. In DNA form, the CDR3 reads TGTGCCACCAGCAGAGTCCCGGCAACTAATGAAAAACTGTTTTTT. It translates to CATSRVPATNEKLFF. Supplemented by reference TRBV15 and TRBJ1-4, the full variable domain reads DAMVIQNPRYQVTQFGKPVTLSCSQTLNHNVMYWYQQKSSQAPKLLFHYYDKDFNNEADTPDNFQSRRPNTSFCFLDIRSPGLGDTAMYLCATSRVPATNEKLFFGSGTQLSVL.

This clonotype has a count of ten or more. This sequence joins TRBV12-3 or TRBV12-4 and TRBJ1-2; D not resolved. V gave up 1 base and J gave up 4 bases, with 10 bases separating them. CDR3 length: 14 amino acids. CDR3 nucleotide sequence: TGTGCCAGCAGTTTAGAGGGTAAAGTCTATGGCTACACCTTC. This encodes CASSLEGKVYGYTF.

The chain has TRBV3-1 and TRBJ1-1; 8 bases match TRBD1. Germline-derived CDR1 and CDR2 are LGHDT and YNNKEL (reference sequence). The CDR3 runs to 14 residues. The V segment lost 0 bases and the J segment 10 bases; nucleotides outside the gene matches: 7. The CDR3 coding sequence is TGTGCCAGCAGCCAAGACCCGGACAGGGCCCGAGCTTTCTTT. Protein: CASSQDPDRARAFF. The variable domain in full, with the rest retrieved from reference TRBV3-1 and TRBJ1-1, is DTAVSQTPKYLVTQMGNDKSIKCEQNLGHDTMYWYKQDSKKFLKIMFSYNNKELIINETVPNRFSPKSPDKAHLNLHINSLELGDSAVYFCASSQDPDRARAFFGQGTRLTVV.

Ten or more counts support this clonotype. This chain joins TRBV13 and TRBJ2-4; no clear D gene. CDR3 length: 13 residues. Trimming shortened V by 8 bases and J by 0 bases, and 8 bases separated the two germline ends. Germline V CDR1 and CDR2: PRHDT, FYEKMQ (reference sequence). DNA for the CDR3: TGTGCCAGCGGGTCTTTAGCCAAAAACATTCAGTACTTC. It codes for CASGSLAKNIQYF.

This chain links TRBV3-1 with TRBJ1-5; D is unclear. CDR1 and CDR2 from the germline V gene are LGHDT and YNNKEL (reference sequence). The CDR3 loop spans 13 amino acids. V gave up 1 base and J gave up 10 bases, with 11 bases separating them. This CDR3 is CASSQGADLPQHF. CDR3 nucleotide sequence: TGTGCCAGCAGCCAAGGGGCTGATCTTCCCCAGCATTTT.

The V gene is TRBV12-3 or TRBV12-4, the J gene TRBJ2-7, with unresolved D. V lost 4 bases, J lost 3 bases, and 10 bases lay in between. The CDR3 is made up of 13 amino acids. In DNA, the CDR3 is TGTGCCAGCAGTTCCAGGCGATACTACGAGCAGTACTTC. As protein: CASSSRRYYEQYF.

The chain has TRBV11-2 and TRBJ1-2; D is unclear. V was cut by 2 bases and J by 8 bases, with 12 bases left in between. This CDR3 is 13 amino acids long. Germline V gene lookup returns CDR1 SGHAT and CDR2 FQNNGV. Here the CDR3 reads CASSLTAEWGYTF. The CDR3 nucleotides read TGTGCCAGCAGCTTAACGGCGGAGTGGGGCTACACCTTC.

This clonotype was counted at least ten times. The chain has TRBV20-1 and TRBJ2-5; D ambiguous. This CDR3 contains 11 residues. Germline-derived CDR1 and CDR2 are DFQATT and SNEGSKA (reference sequence). Trimming stripped 3 bases from V and 2 bases from J, with 4 bases between. CDR3 loop: CSASRQETQYF. CDR3 coding DNA: TGCAGTGCTAGCAGGCAAGAGACCCAGTACTTC.

The chain links TRBV14 to TRBJ2-5; D may match TRBD1 or TRBD2 (6 bases each). Per germline, CDR1 SGHDN and CDR2 FVKESK. V was cut by 1 base and J by 7 bases, with 22 bases left in between. This CDR3 region has 17 residues. CDR3 nucleotides: TGTGCCAGCAGCCAAGTTACTAGGGGGGTACCAAGAGCGACCCAGTACTTC. It encodes CASSQVTRGVPRATQYF.